One sample yielded the 15 T cell receptor beta chains listed below, sequenced in a study of tumor-infiltrating lymphocytes in primary liver carcinoma. Joint extraction of RNA and DNA used roughly 19-32 mg of bulk tissue that was unsorted. TCR beta cDNA came from 400 to 500 ng total RNA, primed with a constant-region primer. Three-round nested multiplex PCR performed with slightly modified ARM-PCR produced the TCR beta libraries. It was with TRBV1-TRBV30 forward primers and a C-beta reverse primer that the first two PCR rounds were run, at roughly 9 cycles each. TCRdb used MiXCR to reprocess the multiplex PCR reads, holding one entry per CDR3 protein. The profile shows over 100,000 distinct CDR3 sequences, 55% to 70% of them singletons. Source material: tumor-adjacent normal liver tissue. These receptors originate from a woman aged 60 to 75 with primary liver carcinoma and hepatitis B virus infection.

This clonotype occurred many times. The gene calls are TRBV5-1 and TRBJ1-4; possible D gene TRBD1, 5 bases. Per the germline V gene, CDR1 is SGHRS and CDR2 is YFSETQ. The CDR3 covers 13 residues. The V and J ends lost 3 bases and 8 bases respectively, with 11 bases between them. CDR3: CASSSGPGEKLFF. CDR3 in DNA: TGCGCCAGCAGCTCGGGACCCGGGGAAAAACTGTTTTTT.

This clonotype was seen many times. The CDR3 protein is CASSLGREETQYF. The CDR3 DNA reads TGTGCCAGCAGCTTGGGTCGGGAAGAGACCCAGTACTTC. The chain is built from TRBV28 and TRBJ2-5; D unresolved. The CDR3 totals 13 residues. The germline V and J ends were trimmed by 6 bases and 3 bases, with 11 bases remaining between them. Germline CDR1 is MDHEN and CDR2 is SYDVKM.

As regards this clonotype: The junction differs from germline at one of its ends, possibly a read error. The V gene is TRBV5-1, the J gene TRBJ2-3; D uncertain. The CDR3 is 13 residues long. Germline V CDR1 and CDR2: SGHRS, YFSETQ. CDR3 DNA sequence: TGCGCCAGCAAGCTGACCCTCGGAGATACACAGTATTTT. Translation: CASKLTLGDTQYF.

The V call is TRBV15, the J call TRBJ2-3; 14 nucleotides line up with TRBD2. This CDR3 contains 15 residues. Germline loops: CDR1 LNHNV, CDR2 YYDKDF (reference sequence). J gave up 5 bases and V 5 bases, and 3 bases lay outside the gene matches. CDR3 coding DNA: TGTGCCACCAGCCGTGGACTAGCGGGAGGAGATACGCAGTATTTT. Protein sequence: CATSRGLAGGDTQYF.

With regard to this clonotype: One end of the junction varies from germline; a read error may be responsible. The V call is TRBV4-2, the J call TRBJ1-5; D gene ambiguous. The CDR3 runs 15 residues. The V gene's germline CDR1 is LGHNA and CDR2 YNFKEQ. The CDR3 sequence is CASSQDMENNEPQHF. DNA of the CDR3: TGCGCCAGCAGCCAAGATATGGAGAACAATGAGCCCCAGCATTTT.

Comment on this clonotype: Since no conserved phenylalanine or tryptophan closes the CDR3, a read error is the likely cause. V usage is TRBV6-2 or TRBV6-3 and J usage is TRBJ2-2, with D tentatively TRBD1 or TRBD2 (6 bases each). Germline V lookup: CDR1 MNHEY, CDR2 SVGEGT. The V end was cut by 8 bases, the J end by 6 bases, with 19 bases between. This CDR3 has 15 amino acids. The CDR3 DNA reads as TGTGCCAGCCGAAACGGAGGGGGTGTTGCCGGGGAGCTGTTTTCT. Its translation is CASRNGGGVAGELFS.

The CDR3 loop reads CASSLGQGRGTDTQYF. Written as DNA, the CDR3 is TGTGCCAGCAGCTTGGGGCAGGGCAGGGGCACAGATACGCAGTATTTT. The V and J genes are TRBV5-4 and TRBJ2-3; TRBD1 might be the D (5 bases). Trimming left V 0 bases short and J 1 base short, with 12 bases between. The CDR3 loop spans 16 amino acids. Per the germline V gene, CDR1 is SGHNT and CDR2 is YYREEE (reference sequence).

On this clonotype itself: A read error may account for a junction end that differs from germline. The V and J genes are TRBV6-6 and TRBJ1-5, with D uncertain. Germline V gives CDR1 MNHNY, CDR2 SVGAGI (reference sequence). CDR3 size: 13 residues. CDR3 coding DNA: TGTGCCAGCGGTTACATGCCGGGTCAGCCCCAGCATTTT. Translating it yields CASGYMPGQPQHF.

As regards this clonotype: A much larger clone lies one base from this, so it may be a read error. This rearrangement joins TRBV6-5 to TRBJ2-7; weak D call: TRBD2 (5 bases). V lost 6 bases and J lost 4, with 13 bases in between. Germline V gene data show CDR1 as MNHEY and CDR2 as SVGAGI. The CDR3 is 13 residues long. The CDR3 DNA follows: TGTGCCAGCAGACTAGTGGGAAGATACGAGCAGTACTTC. Protein: CASRLVGRYEQYF.

As concerns this clonotype: The junction and the germline gene differ at one end; a read error may be behind it. The V call is TRBV7-9, the J call TRBJ1-1, with D unclear. Per germline, CDR1 SEHNR and CDR2 FQNEAQ (reference sequence). The CDR3 spans 13 residues. The CDR3 is CASTLLVNIEAFF. For the CDR3, the DNA is TGTGCCAGCACCTTACTGGTGAACATTGAAGCTTTCTTT.

This clonotype has a handful of counts. An end of the junction differs from the germline gene, which may be a read error. In DNA, the CDR3 is TGCGCCGGCAGCTACGACAGGGGGGATGGCTACACCTTC. This translates into CAGSYDRGDGYTF. This chain uses TRBV5-1 with TRBJ1-2; 9 bases fit TRBD1. The CDR3 spans 13 residues. Germline CDR1 is SGHRS and CDR2 is YFSETQ.

This clonotype came up a few times. A much larger clone sits a single nucleotide away, making a read error possible. The J gene is TRBJ2-3, the V gene TRBV29-1, with D unresolved. The CDR3 contains 12 residues. Trimming shortened V by 6 bases and J by 5 bases, and 12 bases separated the two germline ends. Germline assignment: CDR1 SQVTM and CDR2 ANQGSEA. The CDR3 DNA sequence: TGCAGCGTCAGACTTTCCATAGATACGCAGTATTTT. Amino acids: CSVRLSIDTQYF.

Of note for this clonotype: One end of the junction fails to match germline, which may point to a read error. This chain links TRBV11-2 with TRBJ1-1; no clear D gene. The V gene's germline CDR1 is SGHAT and CDR2 FQNNGV. The CDR3 runs to 14 residues. The CDR3 bases are TGTGCCAGCAGCTCCAGGCAAAGGAACATTGAAGCTTTCTTT. It translates to CASSSRQRNIEAFF.

This clonotype was seen ten or more times. V usage is TRBV6-5 and J usage is TRBJ1-1, with 7 positions matching TRBD1. The CDR3 is made up of 15 amino acids. V was clipped by 6 bases and J by 0 bases; unmatched bases: 7. CDR1 is MNHEY, CDR2 SVGAGI, per germline. This chain's CDR3 is CASSTNRGMNTEAFF. DNA of the CDR3: TGTGCCAGCAGCACAAACAGGGGAATGAACACTGAAGCTTTCTTT.

A remark on this clonotype: A much larger clonotype is one base distant, so this may be a read error. The rearrangement uses TRBV7-9 and TRBJ2-1; D perhaps matches TRBD2 (6 bases). The germline V and J ends were trimmed by 3 bases and 8 bases, with 14 bases remaining between them. The CDR3 is 14 amino acids. Germline CDR1 is SEHNR and CDR2 is FQNEAQ (reference sequence). For the CDR3, the DNA is TGTGCCAGCAGCTTCAGCCGGGGGTCGGATGAGCAGTTCTTC. Protein sequence: CASSFSRGSDEQFF. The complete variable domain, with remaining parts taken from reference TRBV7-9 and TRBJ2-1, reads DTGVSQNPRHKITKRGQNVTFRCDPISEHNRLYWYRQTLGQGPEFLTYFQNEAQLEKSRLLSDRFSAERPKGSFSTLEIQRTEQGDSAMYLCASSFSRGSDEQFFGPGTRLTVL.